These T cell receptor beta chains were read from a single sample in a study of cytomegalovirus exposure and HLA in healthy donors. Clones were read by immunoSEQ multiplex PCR, and TCRdb kept only the in-frame ones, dropping some. Of 160,000 or so clones listed, approximately 80% are singletons. Material for sequencing was PBMCs. The source is a man in his thirties or forties in good health and CMV-seropositive. Both conserved end residues are part of each CDR3. Fields, in order: V gene, J gene, clone size, D gene, CDR3 protein, CDR3 DNA. The D gene is left open where the match is weak. Not all rows give a size; the values are once, few, many and, for expanded clones, a class.

>TRBV29-1|TRBJ2-7|-|-
CSVEDDASLTYEQYF
TGCAGCGTTGAAGATGATGCCAGTCTGACCTACGAGCAGTACTTC
>TRBV11-2|TRBJ2-3|few|TRBD2
CASRSPTSGGPDTQYF
TGTGCCAGCAGGTCCCCGACTAGCGGGGGGCCAGATACGCAGTATTTT
>TRBV7-9|TRBJ2-7|-|-
CASSLAASGFYEQYF
TGTGCCAGCAGCTTAGCGGCAAGCGGATTCTACGAGCAGTACTTC
>TRBV6-1|TRBJ1-1|-|TRBD1
CASSAGQGVTEAFF
TGTGCCAGCAGTGCGGGGCAGGGGGTCACTGAAGCTTTCTTT
>TRBV11-2|TRBJ2-3|-|-
CASSRSPSDTQYF
TGTGCCAGCAGCAGAAGCCCTTCAGATACGCAGTATTTT
>TRBV7-6|TRBJ2-5|-|-
CASSRRDLGRETQYF
TGTGCCAGCAGCCGGCGGGACTTGGGCCGAGAGACCCAGTACTTC
>TRBV10-3|TRBJ2-3|-|TRBD1
CAITPGQGGADTQYF
TGTGCCATCACCCCGGGACAGGGGGGAGCAGATACGCAGTATTTT
>TRBV12-5|TRBJ2-1|-|-
CASGASTDGGEFF
TGTGCTAGTGGTGCGTCGACGGACGGAGGGGAGTTCTTC
>TRBV5-8|TRBJ2-1|-|TRBD2
CASSRGTSGEYNEQFF
TGTGCCAGCAGCCGAGGGACTAGCGGGGAATACAATGAGCAGTTCTTC
>TRBV7-6|TRBJ1-1|-|TRBD1
CASRDRGTEAFF
TGTGCCAGCAGGGACAGGGGCACTGAAGCTTTCTTT
>TRBV29-1|TRBJ1-1|few|TRBD1
CSVEGQGTEAFF
TGCAGCGTTGAAGGACAGGGGACTGAAGCTTTCTTT
>TRBV19|TRBJ1-2|-|TRBD1
CASTWTGAYYGYTF
TGTGCCAGTACCTGGACAGGGGCTTACTATGGCTACACCTTC
>TRBV5-1|TRBJ2-7|-|TRBD1
CASSLGAPGQAYEQYF
TGCGCCAGCAGCTTGGGCGCCCCGGGACAGGCCTACGAGCAGTACTTC
>TRBV29-1|TRBJ2-1|-|-
CSVEAGLASSYNEQFF
TGCAGCGTTGAAGCAGGGCTCGCGAGCTCCTACAATGAGCAGTTCTTC
>TRBV5-1|TRBJ2-1|-|TRBD2
CASSPGLADYNEQFF
TGCGCCAGCAGCCCCGGACTAGCGGACTACAATGAGCAGTTCTTC
>TRBV7-3|TRBJ2-1|-|-
CASSLGRPGYNEQFF
TGTGCCAGCAGCTTAGGGAGACCTGGGTACAATGAGCAGTTCTTC
>TRBV4-3|TRBJ2-2|-|-
CASSRTGIETGELFF
TGCGCCAGCAGCCGGACCGGGATAGAGACCGGGGAGCTGTTTTTT
>TRBV9|TRBJ1-3|-|-
CASSVEGVGNTIYF
TGTGCCAGCAGCGTAGAGGGGGTAGGAAACACCATATATTTT
>TRBV4-1|TRBJ2-5|-|TRBD2
CASSHLTSGEETQYF
TGCGCCAGCAGCCACCTGACTAGCGGGGAAGAGACCCAGTACTTC
>TRBV7-9|TRBJ2-7|-|TRBD1
CASSPRTGTGIFEQYF
TGTGCCAGCAGCCCCAGGACCGGGACAGGGATCTTCGAGCAGTACTTC
>TRBV5-4|TRBJ1-2|-|-
CASSLHQGHYGYTF
TGTGCCAGCAGCTTGCATCAGGGCCACTATGGCTACACCTTC
>TRBV11-2|TRBJ2-7|once|TRBD1
CASSLDRVYEQYF
TGTGCCAGCAGCCTCGACAGGGTCTACGAGCAGTACTTC
>TRBV6-5|TRBJ2-7|large|-
CASHRASYEQYF
TGTGCCAGTCACAGGGCCTCCTACGAGCAGTACTTC
>TRBV2|TRBJ2-7|-|TRBD2
CASRPSGDDYEQYF
TGTGCCAGCAGGCCTAGCGGGGATGACTACGAGCAGTACTTC
>TRBV25-1|TRBJ2-7|-|-
CASSPSEGREQYF
TGTGCCAGCAGCCCCTCCGAGGGGAGGGAGCAGTACTTC
>TRBV4-2|TRBJ2-5|-|-
CASSQDWGSRGGQQETQYF
TGTGCCAGCAGCCAAGATTGGGGGTCGAGGGGGGGCCAACAAGAGACCCAGTACTTC